A selection of T cell receptor beta chains follows, all from one sample in a study of cytomegalovirus exposure and HLA in healthy donors. Using immunoSEQ multiplex PCR, the repertoire was profiled, and TCRdb retains in-frame clones only, with some absent. Of about 110,000 clones in the sample, nearly 75% were seen once. Source material: PBMCs. The origin of the receptors is a man aged 25 to 45 in good health and CMV-seropositive. Each CDR3 is given with its conserved first and last residue. A D gene is named only where the DNA matches it firmly. The listing skips clone size in some rows; elsewhere it reads once, few, many or a size class.

TRBV5-1	TRBJ2-3	NA	NA	CASSSSSASTDTQYF	TGCGCCAGCAGCTCTTCTAGCGCGAGCACAGATACGCAGTATTTT
TRBV10-3	TRBJ2-3	TRBD2	once	CAISELAGDTDTQYF	TGTGCCATCAGTGAGCTAGCGGGGGACACAGATACGCAGTATTTT
TRBV5-1	TRBJ1-2	NA	NA	CASSPPGQNYGYTF	TGCGCCAGCAGCCCGCCGGGTCAGAACTATGGCTACACCTTC
TRBV30	TRBJ1-3	NA	NA	CAWSRTDGNTIYF	TGTGCCTGGAGTAGGACAGACGGAAACACCATATATTTT
TRBV6-6	TRBJ1-1	NA	many	CASSPQGTEAFF	TGTGCCAGCAGTCCCCAGGGCACTGAAGCTTTCTTT
TRBV7-2	TRBJ2-7	TRBD1	NA	CASSLLTGGYYEQYF	TGTGCCAGCAGCCTCCTTACAGGGGGCTACTACGAGCAGTACTTC
TRBV5-6	TRBJ1-2	NA	few	CASSLDLGRYGYTF	TGTGCCAGCAGCTTGGATTTAGGGAGATATGGCTACACCTTC
TRBV7-9	TRBJ2-3	NA	NA	CASSLSSASTDTQYF	TGTGCCAGCAGCTTAAGCTCTGCTAGCACAGATACGCAGTATTTT
TRBV5-4	TRBJ2-1	TRBD2	NA	CASSFRAGRGNEQFF	TGTGCCAGCAGCTTCCGAGCGGGGCGAGGGAATGAGCAGTTCTTC
TRBV4-1	TRBJ1-4	TRBD1	few	CASSGRTGNEKLFF	TGCGCCAGCAGCGGGAGGACAGGGAATGAAAAACTGTTTTTT
TRBV7-9	TRBJ2-4	TRBD2	NA	CSSSLLAGGQNIQYF	TGTTCCAGCAGCTTACTAGCGGGGGGGCAAAACATTCAGTACTTC
TRBV9	TRBJ1-2	NA	NA	CASSVVGGRGYTF	TGTGCCAGCAGCGTAGTGGGGGGAAGGGGCTACACCTTC
TRBV7-9	TRBJ1-2	TRBD1	NA	CASSPIDRGRGYTF	TGTGCCAGCAGCCCGATCGACAGGGGGCGAGGCTACACCTTC
TRBV9	TRBJ2-5	TRBD2	few	CASSVGASGGVETQYF	TGTGCCAGCAGCGTAGGGGCTAGCGGGGGGGTCGAGACCCAGTACTTC
TRBV19	TRBJ2-7	NA	NA	CASSPGGAFYEQYF	TGTGCCAGTAGTCCTGGGGGGGCTTTCTACGAGCAGTACTTC
TRBV2	TRBJ2-7	TRBD1	once	CASSGGRGQNEQYF	TGTGCCAGCAGTGGCGGCAGGGGGCAGAACGAGCAGTACTTC
TRBV6-1	TRBJ1-5	TRBD1	few	CASSEALPGQYSNQPQHF	TGTGCCAGCAGTGAAGCGCTCCCGGGACAGTATAGCAATCAGCCCCAGCATTTT
TRBV25-1	TRBJ2-6	NA	NA	CASSDLRDSGANVLTF	TGTGCCAGCAGTGATTTGCGGGACTCTGGGGCCAACGTCCTGACTTTC
TRBV9	TRBJ2-2	TRBD2	NA	CASGSGGRYPGELFF	TGTGCCAGCGGAAGCGGGGGCCGATACCCCGGGGAGCTGTTTTTT
TRBV2	TRBJ1-4	NA	few	CASIQNPGEKLFF	TGTGCCAGCATTCAGAACCCTGGTGAAAAACTGTTTTTT
TRBV5-6	TRBJ1-1	TRBD1	NA	CASSGDRGYTEAFF	TGTGCCAGCAGCGGGGACAGGGGGTACACTGAAGCTTTCTTT
TRBV11-2	TRBJ2-1	NA	NA	CASSLGTNNEQFF	TGTGCCAGCAGCTTAGGCACAAACAATGAGCAGTTCTTC
TRBV18	TRBJ2-2	NA	NA	CASSPSGSDTGELFF	TGTGCCAGCTCACCTTCCGGGTCGGACACCGGGGAGCTGTTTTTT
TRBV7-9	TRBJ2-2	TRBD1	NA	CASSLATGTNTGELFF	TGTGCCAGCAGCTTGGCGACAGGGACGAACACCGGGGAGCTGTTTTTT
TRBV7-6	TRBJ1-1	NA	NA	CASSLSSGKPYTEAFF	TGTGCCAGCAGCTTATCCTCAGGGAAACCCTACACTGAAGCTTTCTTT
TRBV11-2	TRBJ2-7	TRBD2	NA	CASSPLILAGGTDEQYF	TGTGCCAGCAGCCCCCTGATACTAGCGGGGGGTACGGACGAGCAGTACTTC
TRBV9	TRBJ2-1	TRBD2	NA	CASSVATGASGGAHEQFF	TGTGCCAGCAGCGTAGCTACAGGGGCTAGCGGGGGGGCTCATGAGCAGTTCTTC
TRBV4-1	TRBJ2-6	NA	NA	CASSQEMRSGANVLTF	TGCGCCAGCAGCCAAGAAATGAGGTCCGGGGCCAACGTCCTGACTTTC
TRBV13	TRBJ2-1	NA	NA	CASSPRTLAYNEQFF	TGTGCCAGCAGCCCCCGGACATTAGCCTACAATGAGCAGTTCTTC
TRBV5-4	TRBJ2-2	NA	few	CASSFQGNTGELFF	TGTGCCAGCAGCTTTCAGGGGAACACCGGGGAGCTGTTTTTT
TRBV6-5	TRBJ2-7	TRBD1	few	CASSSGTQGATYEQYF	TGTGCCAGCAGTTCGGGGACGCAGGGGGCCACGTACGAGCAGTACTTC
TRBV14	TRBJ2-1	TRBD2	NA	CASSHLASGGAWEQFF	TGTGCCAGCAGCCACCTCGCTAGCGGGGGGGCCTGGGAGCAGTTCTTC
TRBV7-9	TRBJ2-7	TRBD2	NA	CASSSTSGGTSYEQYF	TGTGCCAGCAGCTCCACTAGCGGGGGGACCTCCTACGAGCAGTACTTC
TRBV12-5	TRBJ1-1	TRBD1	NA	CASGWGQGMNTEAFF	TGTGCTAGTGGTTGGGGACAGGGCATGAACACTGAAGCTTTCTTT
TRBV28	TRBJ1-6	NA	NA	CASHTYGGSESPLHF	TGTGCCAGCCATACGTATGGGGGCTCGGAATCACCCCTCCACTTT
TRBV10-3	TRBJ1-4	NA	NA	CAISDDINEKLFF	TGTGCCATCAGTGACGACATTAATGAAAAACTGTTTTTT
TRBV30	TRBJ2-7	NA	NA	CAWSAFGGRYEQYF	TGTGCCTGGAGTGCCTTCGGGGGTCGGTACGAGCAGTACTTC